This T cell receptor (beta chain) was retrieved from a study of cytomegalovirus exposure and HLA in healthy donors. Study-level findings and limits: A later analysis found that most CMV-associated TCR beta chains appeared HLA-restricted. Prediction of most subjects' HLA-A and HLA-B alleles by TCR beta sequences was reportedly accurate. When analyzed later, a missense DCLRE1C variant was found to be linked to TCR beta V- and J-gene trimming. Near-uniform donor sequencing depth was presumed by presence/absence analyses.

Germline assignment: CDR1 MNHNY and CDR2 SVGAGI (reference sequence). The length of the CDR3 is 15 residues. Trimming left V 8 bases short and J 0 bases short, with 16 bases between. As regards this clone: Its matching antigen is unknown.

PCR amplification relied on 60 Vbeta primers (plus 13 Jbeta primers). Clones were read by immunoSEQ multiplex PCR, and TCRdb kept only the in-frame ones, dropping some. The sample contains over 200,000 clones, 82% of which appear only once. The TCR originated in a woman between 35 and 50 years old in good health and CMV-seropositive. Sequencing used PBMCs. The chain has TRBV6-6 and TRBJ1-1, with D maybe TRBD1 (6 bases). The CDR3 is CASGLQGTMNTEAFF. The CDR3 region has the DNA TGTGCCAGCGGTTTGCAGGGGACCATGAACACTGAAGCTTTCTTT.